The 14 T cell receptor beta chains below were found in one sample sequenced in a study of monozygotic twins with inflammatory bowel disease. TCRdb re-analyzed the 5' RACE reads; it lists each CDR3 protein once, without DNA. The clone table shows 200,000 to 250,000 distinct CDR3 sequences, with the ten largest holding more than 7.5%. Sample: blood. The receptors originated from a human donor with ulcerative colitis or Crohn's disease, or a healthy co-twin of an affected twin (not recorded which).

The CDR3 is CASSYAQYYEQYF. The V and J genes are TRBV6-5 and TRBJ2-7. Germline CDR1 MNHEY, CDR2 SVGAGI. CDR3 size: 13 residues.

CDR3 sequence: CASSPGQTNTEAFF. This rearrangement joins TRBV18 to TRBJ1-1; as DNA is missing, the TRBD1 call by TCRdb cannot be tested. Looked up from germline, CDR1 is KGHSH and CDR2 is LQKENI. The CDR3 is 14 amino acids.

The chain couples TRBV4-2 to TRBJ2-1; TCRdb proposes TRBD1, but this gene call is untestable without DNA. The length of the CDR3 is 20 residues. Germline CDR1 LGHNA, CDR2 YNFKEQ. CDR3 loop: CASSQDLAGDRPGAHNEQFF.

The chain employs TRBV19 and TRBJ2-7. The germline gives CDR1 LNHDA, CDR2 SQIVND (reference sequence). The CDR3 is 14 residues long. The CDR3 here is CASSISGNYYEQYF.

This chain connects TRBV11-2 to TRBJ2-1; the TCRdb D gene call, TRBD1, has no DNA to confirm it. The germline V gene has CDR1 SGHAT and CDR2 FQNNGV. The length of the CDR3 is 14 residues. The chain's CDR3 is CASSFRARGNEQFF.

This chain uses TRBV18 with TRBJ2-7. The CDR3 sequence is 15 residues long. The germline gives CDR1 KGHSH, CDR2 LQKENI. The CDR3 region is CASSPGQANSYEQYF.

V gene TRBV27 combines with J gene TRBJ1-2. CDR3 length: 16 residues. Germline assignment: CDR1 MNHEY and CDR2 SMNVEV (reference sequence). The CDR3: CASSLNPYVWTAGYTF.

The V gene is TRBV6-5, the J gene TRBJ2-5; TCRdb gives TRBD1 as the D gene, but with no DNA this cannot be confirmed. Germline CDR1 is MNHEY and CDR2 is SVGAGI. This CDR3 spans 11 amino acids. CDR3 protein: CASTSQGTQYF.

This chain joins TRBV15 and TRBJ1-4; checking the TCRdb D call of TRBD1 is not possible without DNA. Germline CDR1 LNHNV, CDR2 YYDKDF (reference sequence). The CDR3 runs 15 residues. CDR3 protein: CATSRGGQGWEKLFF.

V usage is TRBV7-9 and J usage is TRBJ2-7. Germline V gene sequence: CDR1 SEHNR, CDR2 FQNEAQ (reference sequence). The CDR3 has 12 residues. CDR3 residues: CASSLFGYEQYF.

The chain recombines TRBV7-2 with TRBJ2-7; TCRdb's D gene call, TRBD1, goes unchecked for lack of DNA. The germline V gene encodes CDR1 SGHTA and CDR2 FQGNSA. This CDR3 contains 12 residues. CDR3 in amino acids: CASSATGDEQYF.

The chain links TRBV6-5 to TRBJ2-2; TCRdb picks TRBD1, but there is no DNA to check that call. The CDR3 is 16 amino acids. Looked up from germline, CDR1 is MNHEY and CDR2 is SVGAGI. The CDR3 sequence: CASSYSFPGYTGELFF.

This chain uses TRBV19 with TRBJ1-2. CDR3 length equals 11 residues. Germline lookup yields CDR1 LNHDA and CDR2 SQIVND (reference sequence). The CDR3 loop reads CATSFNYGYTF.

The chain links TRBV6-2 or TRBV6-3 to TRBJ1-1; TCRdb names TRBD1, which stays unverified in the absence of DNA. In germline, CDR1 is MNHEY, CDR2 SVGEGT. This CDR3 is 12 amino acids long. The CDR3 here is CASRTSGTEAFF.